The rows below give T cell receptor beta chains drawn from one sample of a study of shared clonotypes between healthy human individuals. Assay used: immunoSEQ multiplex PCR; TCRdb lists only in-frame clones, some missing. Among around 1.9 million clones listed, around 93% were seen once. Sequenced: naive CD8+ T cells from PBMCs. Receptor source: a man between 18 and 29 years old in good health. Some clones in this sample may be carry-over from other donors' samples. Both conserved end residues are part of each CDR3. A D gene is named only where the DNA matches it firmly. Size values are once, few and many counts, or a class for expanded clones, and some rows have none.

abundance: NA
j_gene: TRBJ1-1
d_gene: NA
v_gene: TRBV29-1
CDR3nt: TGCAGCGTTGAAATTACGGACACTGAAGCTTTCTTT
CDR3aa: CSVEITDTEAFF

abundance: NA
j_gene: TRBJ1-1
d_gene: TRBD1
v_gene: TRBV4-2
CDR3nt: TGTGCCAGCAGCCAGAAGACAGGGGTTGGAGGATGGACTGAAGCTTTCTTT
CDR3aa: CASSQKTGVGGWTEAFF

abundance: NA
j_gene: TRBJ2-3
d_gene: NA
v_gene: TRBV27
CDR3nt: TGTGCCAGCAGCAACGGCAGCAACACAGATACGCAGTATTTT
CDR3aa: CASSNGSNTDTQYF

abundance: once
j_gene: TRBJ2-3
d_gene: NA
v_gene: TRBV30
CDR3nt: TGTGCCTGGAGTTTCACGGAGGTTTCCACAGATACGCAGTATTTT
CDR3aa: CAWSFTEVSTDTQYF

abundance: NA
j_gene: TRBJ1-2
d_gene: NA
v_gene: TRBV7-9
CDR3nt: TGTGCCAGCAGCTGGCTTGGGGAAAACTATGGCTACACCTTC
CDR3aa: CASSWLGENYGYTF

abundance: NA
j_gene: TRBJ2-7
d_gene: NA
v_gene: TRBV7-9
CDR3nt: TGTGCCAGCAGCTCTGGCCCTCTGGAAGCATACGAGCAGTACTTC
CDR3aa: CASSSGPLEAYEQYF

abundance: NA
j_gene: TRBJ1-1
d_gene: NA
v_gene: TRBV28
CDR3nt: TGTGCCAGCAGTACCTTGGGGAACACTGAAGCTTTCTTT
CDR3aa: CASSTLGNTEAFF

abundance: NA
j_gene: TRBJ2-2
d_gene: NA
v_gene: TRBV4-1
CDR3nt: TGCGCCAGCAGCCAAGGACAGTTTAACACCGGGGAGCTGTTTTTT
CDR3aa: CASSQGQFNTGELFF

abundance: NA
j_gene: TRBJ2-1
d_gene: TRBD2
v_gene: TRBV4-3
CDR3nt: TGCGCCAGCAGCCATAAGGAAGGGACTAGCGGGTTAGATGAGCAGTTCTTC
CDR3aa: CASSHKEGTSGLDEQFF

abundance: once
j_gene: TRBJ1-1
d_gene: NA
v_gene: TRBV7-9
CDR3nt: TGTGCCAGCAGCTCAACAGGGTTTATTACTGAAGCTTTCTTT
CDR3aa: CASSSTGFITEAFF

abundance: NA
j_gene: TRBJ2-2
d_gene: NA
v_gene: TRBV7-9
CDR3nt: TGTGCCAGCAGCGCCCCCTCGTACCCAGGCACCGGGGAGCTGTTTTTT
CDR3aa: CASSAPSYPGTGELFF

abundance: NA
j_gene: TRBJ1-1
d_gene: NA
v_gene: TRBV4-2
CDR3nt: TGTGCCAGCAGCCAAGAGCGGCCGGCGATTGAAGCTTTCTTT
CDR3aa: CASSQERPAIEAFF

abundance: NA
j_gene: TRBJ2-7
d_gene: TRBD2
v_gene: TRBV28
CDR3nt: TGTGCCAGCAAGGCCGGGACTAGCGACAGCTCCTACGAGCAGTACTTC
CDR3aa: CASKAGTSDSSYEQYF

abundance: once
j_gene: TRBJ2-2
d_gene: NA
v_gene: TRBV5-1
CDR3nt: TGCGCCAGCAGCTTACACAGGGCGAACACCGGGGAGCTGTTTTTT
CDR3aa: CASSLHRANTGELFF

abundance: NA
j_gene: TRBJ1-2
d_gene: NA
v_gene: TRBV27
CDR3nt: TGTGCCAGCAGTACCCACCGAGTCTATGGCTACACCTTC
CDR3aa: CASSTHRVYGYTF

abundance: NA
j_gene: TRBJ1-1
d_gene: NA
v_gene: TRBV11-2
CDR3nt: TGTGCCAGCAGCCCGGGAACAGCAACCATGAACACTGAAGCTTTCTTT
CDR3aa: CASSPGTATMNTEAFF

abundance: NA
j_gene: TRBJ1-5
d_gene: NA
v_gene: TRBV28
CDR3nt: TGTGCCAGCAGTTTGTGGGTCTCCCGGCGCAATCAGCCCCAGCATTTT
CDR3aa: CASSLWVSRRNQPQHF

abundance: NA
j_gene: TRBJ2-1
d_gene: TRBD1
v_gene: TRBV9
CDR3nt: TGTGCCAGCAGCGGATTCCAGGGGGTGTCCTACAATGAGCAGTTCTTC
CDR3aa: CASSGFQGVSYNEQFF

abundance: NA
j_gene: TRBJ2-7
d_gene: NA
v_gene: TRBV5-6
CDR3nt: TGTGCCAGCAGCTTGGGGTCAGCCTACGAGCAGTACTTC
CDR3aa: CASSLGSAYEQYF

abundance: NA
j_gene: TRBJ2-7
d_gene: NA
v_gene: TRBV29-1
CDR3nt: TGCAGCGTAGCAACAGGGAAGTGGTACGAGCAGTACTTC
CDR3aa: CSVATGKWYEQYF

abundance: NA
j_gene: TRBJ2-2
d_gene: NA
v_gene: TRBV9
CDR3nt: TGTGCCAGCAGCGTATCCTTCCCGGGACTGGTCACCGGGGAGCTGTTTTTT
CDR3aa: CASSVSFPGLVTGELFF

abundance: NA
j_gene: TRBJ1-2
d_gene: TRBD1
v_gene: TRBV15
CDR3nt: TGTGCCACCAGCACGGGACAGGGGGCGCAAGGCTACACCTTC
CDR3aa: CATSTGQGAQGYTF

abundance: NA
j_gene: TRBJ2-7
d_gene: TRBD2
v_gene: TRBV9
CDR3nt: TGTGCCAGCAGCGCCACTAGCGGGCGGGGGGCCCACGAGCAGTACTTC
CDR3aa: CASSATSGRGAHEQYF

abundance: NA
j_gene: TRBJ2-1
d_gene: NA
v_gene: TRBV4-1
CDR3nt: TGCGCCAGCAGCCGCCTGGGAGAGGGGGACCGCTACAATGAGCAGTTCTTC
CDR3aa: CASSRLGEGDRYNEQFF

abundance: NA
j_gene: TRBJ2-3
d_gene: NA
v_gene: TRBV7-6
CDR3nt: TGTGCCAGCAGCCTCATAGCTATTGGCACAGATACGCAGTATTTT
CDR3aa: CASSLIAIGTDTQYF

abundance: NA
j_gene: TRBJ1-5
d_gene: TRBD1
v_gene: TRBV18
CDR3nt: TGTGCCAGCTCACCACCGGAAGGGACAGGTCTTGAGGGGGGCAATCAGCCCCAGCATTTT
CDR3aa: CASSPPEGTGLEGGNQPQHF

abundance: NA
j_gene: TRBJ2-2
d_gene: NA
v_gene: TRBV7-2
CDR3nt: TGTGCCAGCAGCTCAGCAGGCACGGCCGGGGAGCTGTTTTTT
CDR3aa: CASSSAGTAGELFF

abundance: NA
j_gene: TRBJ2-2
d_gene: NA
v_gene: TRBV14
CDR3nt: TGTGCCAGCAGCTTCGGACCCAAAACCGGGGAGCTGTTTTTT
CDR3aa: CASSFGPKTGELFF